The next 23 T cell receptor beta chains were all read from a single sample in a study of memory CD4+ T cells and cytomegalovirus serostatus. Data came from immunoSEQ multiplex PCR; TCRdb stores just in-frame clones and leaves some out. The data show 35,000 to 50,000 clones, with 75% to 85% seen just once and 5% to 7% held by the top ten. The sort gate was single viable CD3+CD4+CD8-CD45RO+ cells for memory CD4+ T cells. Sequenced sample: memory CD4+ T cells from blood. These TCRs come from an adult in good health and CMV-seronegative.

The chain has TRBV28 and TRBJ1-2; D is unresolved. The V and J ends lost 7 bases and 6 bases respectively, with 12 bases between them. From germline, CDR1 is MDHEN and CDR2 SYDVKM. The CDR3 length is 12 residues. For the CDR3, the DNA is TGTGCCAGCATGACGATGACTGATGGCTACACCTTC. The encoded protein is CASMTMTDGYTF.

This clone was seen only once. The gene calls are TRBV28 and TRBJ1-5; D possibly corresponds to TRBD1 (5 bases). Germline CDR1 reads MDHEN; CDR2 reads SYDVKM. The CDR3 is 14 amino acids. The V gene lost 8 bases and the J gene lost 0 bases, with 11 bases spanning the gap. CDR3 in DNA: TGTGCCAGCGGGGGGGGTTCTAGCAATCAGCCCCAGCATTTT. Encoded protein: CASGGGSSNQPQHF.

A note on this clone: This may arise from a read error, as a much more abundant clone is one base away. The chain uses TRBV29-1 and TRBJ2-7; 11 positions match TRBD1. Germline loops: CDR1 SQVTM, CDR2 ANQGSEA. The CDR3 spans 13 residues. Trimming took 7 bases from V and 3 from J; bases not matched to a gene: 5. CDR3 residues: CSARTGGFYEQYF. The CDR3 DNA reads TGCAGCGCTCGGACAGGGGGCTTCTACGAGCAGTACTTC.

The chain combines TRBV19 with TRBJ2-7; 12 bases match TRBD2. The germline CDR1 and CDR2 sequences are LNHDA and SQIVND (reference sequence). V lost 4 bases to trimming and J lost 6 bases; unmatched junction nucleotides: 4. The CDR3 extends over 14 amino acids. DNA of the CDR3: TGTGCCAGTAGTAGACTAGCGGGAGACTCCGAGCAGTACTTC. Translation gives CASSRLAGDSEQYF. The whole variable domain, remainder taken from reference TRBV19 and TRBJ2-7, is DGGITQSPKYLFRKEGQNVTLSCEQNLNHDAMYWYRQDPGQGLRLIYYSQIVNDFQKGDIAEGYSVSREKKESFPLTVTSAQKNPTAFYLCASSRLAGDSEQYFGPGTRLTVT.

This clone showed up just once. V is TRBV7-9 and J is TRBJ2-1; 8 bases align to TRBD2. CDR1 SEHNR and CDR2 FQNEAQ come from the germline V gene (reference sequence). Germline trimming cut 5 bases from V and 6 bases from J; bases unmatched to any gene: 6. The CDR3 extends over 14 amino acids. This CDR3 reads CASSPGLGSNEQFF. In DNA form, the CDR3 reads TGTGCCAGCAGCCCGGGACTAGGAAGCAATGAGCAGTTCTTC.

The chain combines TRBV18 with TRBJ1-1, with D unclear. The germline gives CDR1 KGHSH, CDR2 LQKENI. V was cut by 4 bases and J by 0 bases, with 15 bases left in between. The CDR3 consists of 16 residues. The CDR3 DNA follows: TGTGCCAGCTCACTACAGATTTCTACGTTGAACACTGAAGCTTTCTTT. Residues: CASSLQISTLNTEAFF.

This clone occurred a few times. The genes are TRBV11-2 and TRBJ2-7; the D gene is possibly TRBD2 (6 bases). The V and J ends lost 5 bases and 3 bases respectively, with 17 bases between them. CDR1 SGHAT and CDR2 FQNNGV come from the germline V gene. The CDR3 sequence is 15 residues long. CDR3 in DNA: TGTGCCAGCAGCCCCCTCGGCGGGACGGGCTACGAGCAGTACTTC. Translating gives CASSPLGGTGYEQYF.

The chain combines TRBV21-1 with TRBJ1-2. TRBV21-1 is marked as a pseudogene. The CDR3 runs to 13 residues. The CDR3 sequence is CASSKFGYSGYTF. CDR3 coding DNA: TGTGCCAGCAGCAAGTTCGGGTACTCGGGCTACACCTTC.

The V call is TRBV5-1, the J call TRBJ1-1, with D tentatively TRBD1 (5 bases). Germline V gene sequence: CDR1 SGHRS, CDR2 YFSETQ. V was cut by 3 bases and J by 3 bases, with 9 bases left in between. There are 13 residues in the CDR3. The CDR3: CASSSDSYTEAFF. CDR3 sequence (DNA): TGCGCCAGCAGCTCCGACAGTTACACTGAAGCTTTCTTT.

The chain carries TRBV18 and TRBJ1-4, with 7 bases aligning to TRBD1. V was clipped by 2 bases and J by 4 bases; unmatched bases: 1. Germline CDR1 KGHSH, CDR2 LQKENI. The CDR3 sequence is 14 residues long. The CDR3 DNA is TGTGCCAGCTCACCAGGACAGGATAATGAAAAACTGTTTTTT. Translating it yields CASSPGQDNEKLFF.

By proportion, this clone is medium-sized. CDR3 amino acids: CATSRGSDRAGNTIYF. In DNA form, the CDR3 reads TGTGCCACCAGCAGGGGATCGGACAGGGCTGGAAACACCATATATTTT. The chain combines TRBV15 with TRBJ1-3; 8 nucleotides agree with TRBD1. The CDR3 length is 16 residues. CDR1 is LNHNV, CDR2 YYDKDF, per germline (reference sequence). Trimming took 3 bases from V and 2 from J; bases not matched to a gene: 6. Full variable domain (rest looked up from reference TRBV15 and TRBJ1-3): DAMVIQNPRYQVTQFGKPVTLSCSQTLNHNVMYWYQQKSSQAPKLLFHYYDKDFNNEADTPDNFQSRRPNTSFCFLDIRSPGLGDTAMYLCATSRGSDRAGNTIYFGEGSWLTVV.

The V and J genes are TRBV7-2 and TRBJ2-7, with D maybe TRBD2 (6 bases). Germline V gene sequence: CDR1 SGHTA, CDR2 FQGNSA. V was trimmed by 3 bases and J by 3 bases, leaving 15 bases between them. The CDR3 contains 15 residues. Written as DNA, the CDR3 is TGTGCCAGCAGCTTCATCACTAGCACGCACTACGAGCAGTACTTC. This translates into CASSFITSTHYEQYF.

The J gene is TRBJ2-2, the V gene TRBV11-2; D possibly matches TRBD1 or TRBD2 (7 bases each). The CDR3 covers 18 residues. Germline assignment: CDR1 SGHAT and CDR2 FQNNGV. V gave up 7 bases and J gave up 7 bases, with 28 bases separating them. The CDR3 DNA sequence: TGTGCCAGCACATCAGGGGGTAGCGGGCCGAGGGTTGTCGGGGAGCTGTTTTTT. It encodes CASTSGGSGPRVVGELFF.

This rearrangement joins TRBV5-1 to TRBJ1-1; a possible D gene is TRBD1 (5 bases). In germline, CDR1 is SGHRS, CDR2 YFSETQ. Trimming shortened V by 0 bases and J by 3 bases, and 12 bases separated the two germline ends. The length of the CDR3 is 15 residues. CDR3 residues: CASSLEGRSYTEAFF. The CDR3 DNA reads TGCGCCAGCAGCTTGGAGGGGCGTAGTTACACTGAAGCTTTCTTT.

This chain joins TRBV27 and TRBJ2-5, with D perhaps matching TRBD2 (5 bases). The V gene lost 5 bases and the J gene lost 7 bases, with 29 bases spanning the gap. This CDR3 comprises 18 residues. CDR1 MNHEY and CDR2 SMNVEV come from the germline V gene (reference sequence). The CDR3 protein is CASSPRQTFQPGSGTQYF. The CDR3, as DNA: TGTGCCAGCAGTCCGAGACAAACGTTTCAGCCGGGATCTGGGACCCAGTACTTC.

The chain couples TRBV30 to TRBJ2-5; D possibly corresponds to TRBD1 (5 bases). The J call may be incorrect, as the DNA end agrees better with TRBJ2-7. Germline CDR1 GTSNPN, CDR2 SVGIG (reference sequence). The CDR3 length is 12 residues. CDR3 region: CAWSLSGFEQYF. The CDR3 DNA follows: TGTGCCTGGAGCCTATCAGGGTTCGAGCAGTACTTC.

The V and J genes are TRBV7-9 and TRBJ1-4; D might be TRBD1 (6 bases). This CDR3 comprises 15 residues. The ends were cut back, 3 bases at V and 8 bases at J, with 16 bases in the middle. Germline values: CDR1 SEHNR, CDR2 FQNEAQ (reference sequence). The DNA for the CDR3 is TGTGCCAGCAGCTTCCTCATACAGGGAGGGGAAAAACTGTTTTTT. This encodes CASSFLIQGGEKLFF.

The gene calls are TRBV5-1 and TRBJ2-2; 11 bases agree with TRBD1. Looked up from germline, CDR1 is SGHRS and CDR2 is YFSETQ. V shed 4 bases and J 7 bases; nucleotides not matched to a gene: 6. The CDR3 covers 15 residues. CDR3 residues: CASSAGQGVIGELFF. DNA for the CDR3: TGCGCCAGCAGCGCGGGACAGGGGGTGATCGGGGAGCTGTTTTTT.

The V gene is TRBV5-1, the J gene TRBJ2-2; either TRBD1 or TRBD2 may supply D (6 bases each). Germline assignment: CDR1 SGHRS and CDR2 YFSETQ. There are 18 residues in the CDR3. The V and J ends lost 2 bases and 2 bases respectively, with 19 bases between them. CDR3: CASSFVGGQGGNTGELFF. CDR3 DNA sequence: TGCGCCAGCAGCTTCGTCGGGGGCCAGGGAGGCAACACCGGGGAGCTGTTTTTT. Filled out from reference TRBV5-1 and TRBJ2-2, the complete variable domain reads KAGVTQTPRYLIKTRGQQVTLSCSPISGHRSVSWYQQTPGQGLQFLFEYFSETQRNKGNFPGRFSGRQFSNSRSEMNVSTLELGDSALYLCASSFVGGQGGNTGELFFGEGSRLTVL.

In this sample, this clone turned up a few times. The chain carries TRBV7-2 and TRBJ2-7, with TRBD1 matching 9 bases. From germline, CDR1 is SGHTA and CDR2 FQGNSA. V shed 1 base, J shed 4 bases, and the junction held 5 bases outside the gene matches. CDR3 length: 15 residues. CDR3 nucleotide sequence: TGTGCCAGCAGCTTAGAACCCGACAGGGGGTACGAGCAGTACTTC. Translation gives CASSLEPDRGYEQYF.

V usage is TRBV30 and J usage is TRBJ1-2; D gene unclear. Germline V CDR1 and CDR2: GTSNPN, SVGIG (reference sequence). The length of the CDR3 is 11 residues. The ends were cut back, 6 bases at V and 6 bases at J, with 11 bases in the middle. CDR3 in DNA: TGTGCCTGTACTACGTTCGATGGCTACACCTTC. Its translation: CACTTFDGYTF.

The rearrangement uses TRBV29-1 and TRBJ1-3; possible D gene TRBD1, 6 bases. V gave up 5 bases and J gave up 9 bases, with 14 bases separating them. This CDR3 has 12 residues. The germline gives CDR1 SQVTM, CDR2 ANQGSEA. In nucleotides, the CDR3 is TGCAGCGTTCAACTAGGGGGATCCACCATATATTTT. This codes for CSVQLGGSTIYF.

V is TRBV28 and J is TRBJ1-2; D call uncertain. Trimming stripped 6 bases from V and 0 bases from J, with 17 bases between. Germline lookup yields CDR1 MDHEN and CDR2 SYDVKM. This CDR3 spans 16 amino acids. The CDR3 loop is CASRPLTKHPNYGYTF. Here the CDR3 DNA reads TGTGCCAGCAGGCCGCTCACCAAACATCCTAACTATGGCTACACCTTC.